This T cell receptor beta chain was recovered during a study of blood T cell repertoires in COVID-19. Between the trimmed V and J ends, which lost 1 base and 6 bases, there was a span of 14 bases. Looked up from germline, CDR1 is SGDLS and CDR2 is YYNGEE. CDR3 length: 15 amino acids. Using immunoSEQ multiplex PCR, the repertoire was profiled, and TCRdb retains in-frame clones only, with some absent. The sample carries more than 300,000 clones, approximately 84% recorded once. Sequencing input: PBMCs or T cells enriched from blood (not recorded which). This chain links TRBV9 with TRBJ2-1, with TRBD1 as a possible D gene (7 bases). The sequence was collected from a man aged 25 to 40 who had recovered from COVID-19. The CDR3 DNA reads TGTGCCAGCAGCGTATATGTGCAGGGGGGCAATGAGCAGTTCTTC. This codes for CASSVYVQGGNEQFF.